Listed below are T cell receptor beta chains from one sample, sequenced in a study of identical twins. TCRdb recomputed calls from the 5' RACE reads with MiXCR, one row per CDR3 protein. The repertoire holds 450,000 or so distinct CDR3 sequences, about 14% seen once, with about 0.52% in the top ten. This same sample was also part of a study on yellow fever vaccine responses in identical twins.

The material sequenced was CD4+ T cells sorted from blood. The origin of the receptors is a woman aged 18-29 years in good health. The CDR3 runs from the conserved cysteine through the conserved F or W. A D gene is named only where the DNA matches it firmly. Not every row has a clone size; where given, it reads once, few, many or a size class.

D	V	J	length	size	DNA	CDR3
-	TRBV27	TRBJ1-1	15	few	-	CASSSSWVLVAEAFF
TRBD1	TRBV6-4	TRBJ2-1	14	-	TGTGCCAGCAGAGGGACAGGGGAACACAATGAGCAGTTCTTC	CASRGTGEHNEQFF
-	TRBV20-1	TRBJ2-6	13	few	TGCAGTGCTAGCAACTCTGGGGCCAACGTCCTGACTTTC	CSASNSGANVLTF
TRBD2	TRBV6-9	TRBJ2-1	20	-	TGTGCCAGGCCCATTAATTTGGGACTAGCGGGAGTAAGCTCCTACAATGAGCAGTTCTTC	CARPINLGLAGVSSYNEQFF
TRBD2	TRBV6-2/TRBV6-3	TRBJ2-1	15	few	TGTGCCAGCAGTTCCGGCGGGAGGGCCAAGGATGAGCAGTTCTTC	CASSSGGRAKDEQFF
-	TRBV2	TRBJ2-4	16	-	TGTGCCAGCAGTGAGGGGGGACGTCTAGCCAAAAACATTCAGTACTTC	CASSEGGRLAKNIQYF
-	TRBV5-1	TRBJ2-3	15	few	TGCGCCAGCAGCTTGGTCGGGAACCCCACAGATACGCAGTATTTT	CASSLVGNPTDTQYF
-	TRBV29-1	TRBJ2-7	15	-	TGCAGCGTTGAAGACACAAGTGGACCCCGAGACGAGCAGTACTTC	CSVEDTSGPRDEQYF
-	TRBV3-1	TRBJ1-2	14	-	TGTGCCAGCAGCCAAGATAGCACGGCGCGGGGCTACACCTTC	CASSQDSTARGYTF
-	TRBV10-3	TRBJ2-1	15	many	TGTGCCATCAGTACAGGGATGCGGCAGTACAATGAGCAGTTCTTC	CAISTGMRQYNEQFF
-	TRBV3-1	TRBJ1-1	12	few	TGTGCCAGCAGCCAAGCCGAAGGACAAGCTTTCTTT	CASSQAEGQAFF
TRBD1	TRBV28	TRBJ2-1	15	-	TGTGCCAGCAGTTCCCGACAGGGAAATGGAAATGAGCAGTTCTTC	CASSSRQGNGNEQFF
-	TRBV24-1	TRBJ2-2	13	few	TGTGCCATCGGGACGGTGAACACCGGGGAGCTGTTTTTT	CAIGTVNTGELFF
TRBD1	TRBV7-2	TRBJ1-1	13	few	TGTGCCAGCAGCAGACAGGGAGAACATGGAGCTTTCTTT	CASSRQGEHGAFF
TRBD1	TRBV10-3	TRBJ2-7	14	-	TGTGCCAGCGTCCGGGACAGGGGTCCCTACGAGCAGTACTTC	CASVRDRGPYEQYF
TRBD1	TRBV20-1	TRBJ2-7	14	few	TGCAGTGCATTCGGGACAGGGGCCTCCTACGAGCAGTACTTC	CSAFGTGASYEQYF
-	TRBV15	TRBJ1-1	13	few	TGTGCCACCAGCAGAGATATAGGGGATGAAGCTTTCTTT	CATSRDIGDEAFF
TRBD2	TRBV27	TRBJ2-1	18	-	TGTGCCAGCAGTTTACGGACTAGCGGGAAGAGCTCCTACAATGAGCAGTTCTTC	CASSLRTSGKSSYNEQFF
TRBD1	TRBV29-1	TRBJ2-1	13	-	TGCAGCATATCAGGGGGCGCCTACAATGAGCAGTTCTTC	CSISGGAYNEQFF
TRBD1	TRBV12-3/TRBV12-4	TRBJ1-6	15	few	TGTGCCAGCAGCTCCAACAGGGGTGGGGATTCACCCCTCCACTTT	CASSSNRGGDSPLHF
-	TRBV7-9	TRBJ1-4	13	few	TGTGCCAGCATCGGGGGGAAGCGTGAAAAACTGTTTTTT	CASIGGKREKLFF
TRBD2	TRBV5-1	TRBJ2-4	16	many	TGCGCCAGCAGCGCGACTAGCGGGGGAGCCAAAAACATTCAGTACTTC	CASSATSGGAKNIQYF
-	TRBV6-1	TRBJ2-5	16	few	TGTGCCAGCAGTCCCCTGGGGCTAGCAGGCCAAGAGACCCAGTACTTC	CASSPLGLAGQETQYF
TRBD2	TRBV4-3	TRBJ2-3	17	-	TGCGCCAGCAGCCAAGATCGGAGCGGGAGGGCCAAAGATACGCAGTATTTT	CASSQDRSGRAKDTQYF
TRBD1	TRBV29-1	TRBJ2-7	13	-	TGCAGCGTTGCGGGGGACAGGGGGCAAGTGCAGTACTTC	CSVAGDRGQVQYF
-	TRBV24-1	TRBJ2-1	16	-	TGTGCCACCAGTGCCAACCTAGCGCGCTCCTACAATGAGCAGTTCTTC	CATSANLARSYNEQFF
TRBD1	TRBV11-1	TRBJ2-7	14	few	TGTGCCAGCAGCTTCTCGTGGACAGGGGGAGAGCAGTACTTC	CASSFSWTGGEQYF
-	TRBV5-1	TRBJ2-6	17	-	TGCGCCAGCAGCCCCACCGGGACGGGTTCTGGGGCCAACGTCCTGACTTTC	CASSPTGTGSGANVLTF
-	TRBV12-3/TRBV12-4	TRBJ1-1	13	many	TGTGCCAGCAGTTTAGGGGCCAGGACTGAAGCTTTCTTT	CASSLGARTEAFF
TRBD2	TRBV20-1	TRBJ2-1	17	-	TGCAGTGCTAGGGTGGCTAGCGGGGTACTCTCCTACAATGAGCAGTTCTTC	CSARVASGVLSYNEQFF
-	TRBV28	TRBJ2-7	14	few	TGTGCCAGCAGTTTAGTGGGACCTCTTTACGAGCAGTACTTC	CASSLVGPLYEQYF
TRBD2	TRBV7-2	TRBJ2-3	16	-	TGTGCCAGCAGCTTAGCGCGGCGGGGGAGCACAGATACGCAGTATTTT	CASSLARRGSTDTQYF
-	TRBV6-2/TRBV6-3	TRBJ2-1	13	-	TGTGCCAGCTCTCGGGACTGGAACAATGAGCAGTTCTTC	CASSRDWNNEQFF
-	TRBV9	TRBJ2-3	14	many	TGTGCCAGCAGCGTAGGCCTAGCGACAGATACGCAGTATTTT	CASSVGLATDTQYF
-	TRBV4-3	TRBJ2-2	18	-	TGCGCCAGCAGCCAAGATAGGATTGCGGCTTACTACACCGGGGAGCTGTTTTTT	CASSQDRIAAYYTGELFF
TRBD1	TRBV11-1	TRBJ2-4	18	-	TGTGCCAGCAGCTTAGCCGGCGGGGACAGGGGGTCCAAAAACATTCAGTACTTC	CASSLAGGDRGSKNIQYF
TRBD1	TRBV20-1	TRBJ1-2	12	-	TGCAGTGCCCCGGACAGGGTTTATGGCTACACCTTC	CSAPDRVYGYTF
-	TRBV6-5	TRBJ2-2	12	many	TGTGCCAGCAGTTACTTACCAGGGGAGCTGTTTTTT	CASSYLPGELFF
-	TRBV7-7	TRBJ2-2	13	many	TGTGCTAGCAGCTTTTCCGGGCCCGGGGAGCTGTTTTTT	CASSFSGPGELFF
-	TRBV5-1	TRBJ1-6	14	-	TGCGCCAGCAGCCTCCAGAGATCCGATTCACCCCTCCACTTT	CASSLQRSDSPLHF
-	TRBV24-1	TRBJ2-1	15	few	TGTGCCACCAGTGATTTAGATCCTAAAAACAATGAGCAGTTCTTC	CATSDLDPKNNEQFF
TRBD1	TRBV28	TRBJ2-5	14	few	TGTGCCAGCAGTTTATCGCAGGGACAGGGGACCCAGTACTTC	CASSLSQGQGTQYF
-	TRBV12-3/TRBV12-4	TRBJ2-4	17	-	TGTGCCAGCAGTTCGCCTCGGACCCCCCTAGCCAAAAACATTCAGTACTTC	CASSSPRTPLAKNIQYF
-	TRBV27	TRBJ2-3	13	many	TGTGCCAGCCGAGGGGACAGCACAGATACGCAGTATTTT	CASRGDSTDTQYF
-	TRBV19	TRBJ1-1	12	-	TGTGCCAGCCTACGCCCAGACACTGAAGCTTTCTTT	CASLRPDTEAFF